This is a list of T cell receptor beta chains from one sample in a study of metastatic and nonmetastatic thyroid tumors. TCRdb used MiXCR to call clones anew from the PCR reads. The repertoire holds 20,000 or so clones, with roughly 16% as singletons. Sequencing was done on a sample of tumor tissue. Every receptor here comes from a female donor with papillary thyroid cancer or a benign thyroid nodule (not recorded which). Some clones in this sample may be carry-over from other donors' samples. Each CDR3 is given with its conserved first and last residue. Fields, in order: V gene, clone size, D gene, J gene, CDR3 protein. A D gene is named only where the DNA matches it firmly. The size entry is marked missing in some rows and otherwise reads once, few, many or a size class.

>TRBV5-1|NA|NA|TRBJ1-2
CASSFGGTQGFIYGYTF
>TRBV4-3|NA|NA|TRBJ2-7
CASSQVAGPYEQYF
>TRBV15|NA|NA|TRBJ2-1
CATSRVVDLKGGLDNEQFF
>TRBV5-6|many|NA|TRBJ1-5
CASSLTNQPQHF
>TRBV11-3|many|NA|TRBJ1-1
CASSLAGQQAFF
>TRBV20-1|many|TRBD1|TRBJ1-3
CSAPELSGQGRNTIYF
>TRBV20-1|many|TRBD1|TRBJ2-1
CSARARRTGYYEQFF
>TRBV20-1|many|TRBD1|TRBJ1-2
CSAQGGRDYGYTF
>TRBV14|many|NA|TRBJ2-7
CASSQRVGGRVAIEQYF
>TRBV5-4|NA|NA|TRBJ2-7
CASSSWARVYEQYF
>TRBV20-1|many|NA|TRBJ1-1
CSARGGQQKAFF
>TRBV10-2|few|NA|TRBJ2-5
CASSQGYQETQYF
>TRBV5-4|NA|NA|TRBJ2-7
CASSLQGSDYEQYF
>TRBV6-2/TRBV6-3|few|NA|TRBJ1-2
CVSSPPVQGYGYTF
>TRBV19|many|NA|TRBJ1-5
CTSSIPISNQPQHF
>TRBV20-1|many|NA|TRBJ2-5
CSAERPPPGETQYF
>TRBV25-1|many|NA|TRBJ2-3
CASTDGGRGTDTQYF
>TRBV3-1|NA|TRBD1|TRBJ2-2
CASSLGQVLATGELFF
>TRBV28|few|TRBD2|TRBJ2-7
CASSSTRTRASWQYF
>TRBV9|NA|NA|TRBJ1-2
CASSTVTDYGYTF
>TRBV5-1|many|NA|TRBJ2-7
CASSFTGEGEQYF
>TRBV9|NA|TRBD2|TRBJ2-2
CASSVGLAGGTGELFF
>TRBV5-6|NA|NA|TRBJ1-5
CASSTRGGNQPQHF
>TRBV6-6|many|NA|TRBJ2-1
CASSYDYRLAVHNEQFF
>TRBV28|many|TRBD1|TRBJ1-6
CASSLQGAQGSPLHF
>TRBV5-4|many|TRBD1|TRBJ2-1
CASSFDRGNEQFF
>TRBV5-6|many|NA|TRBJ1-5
CASSFYNSNQPQHF
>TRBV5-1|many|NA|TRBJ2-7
CASSLDTRGFKGQYF
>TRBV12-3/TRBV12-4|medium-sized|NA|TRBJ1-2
CASSFVAGVNYGYTF
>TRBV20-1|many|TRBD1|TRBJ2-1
CSADNSPDRGTNEQFF
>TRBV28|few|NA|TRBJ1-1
CASMTGGSMNTEAFF
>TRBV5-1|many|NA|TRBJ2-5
CASSLSWRGPEAQYF
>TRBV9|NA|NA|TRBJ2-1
CASSAQGTYNEQFF
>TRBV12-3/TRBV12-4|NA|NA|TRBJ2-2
CASSFRPGRLNTGELFF
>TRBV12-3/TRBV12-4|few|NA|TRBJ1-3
CASSLRGIGNTIYF
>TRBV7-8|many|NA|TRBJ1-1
CASSLQLGNTEAFF
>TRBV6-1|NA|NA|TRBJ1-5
CASRRGSGGLGNQPQHF
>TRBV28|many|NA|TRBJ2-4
CASSLMGYSKNIQYF
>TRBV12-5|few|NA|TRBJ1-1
CASGLGQMDSEAFF
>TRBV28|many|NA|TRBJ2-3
CASSITDTQYF
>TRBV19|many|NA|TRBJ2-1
CASTPLDHNEQFF
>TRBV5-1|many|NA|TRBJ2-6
CASSLAGGAGANVLTF
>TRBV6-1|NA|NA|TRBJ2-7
CASSTRTISYEQYF
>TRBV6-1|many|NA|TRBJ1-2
CASRHRDSTYGGYGYTF
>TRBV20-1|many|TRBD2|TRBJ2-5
CSARQASGGALQETQYF
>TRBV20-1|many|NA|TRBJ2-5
CSAAGAQETQYF
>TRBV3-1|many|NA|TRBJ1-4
CASSQPRQRNEKLFF
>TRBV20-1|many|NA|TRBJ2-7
CSASPQVLGEQYF
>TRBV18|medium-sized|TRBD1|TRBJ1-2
CASSPSYRGDYGYTF
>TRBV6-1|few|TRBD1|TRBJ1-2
CASSAPGQVSSGYTF